This is a list of T cell receptor beta chains from one sample in a study of human T cells and chemical hapten exposure. TCRdb ran MiXCR on the reads and lists one entry per CDR3 protein. Among about 120,000 distinct CDR3 sequences listed, 6.5% to 10% were seen once. The sequenced sample consisted of whole blood. These TCRs come from a human donor in good health. Some clones in this sample may be carry-over from other donors' samples. The CDR3 runs from the conserved cysteine through the conserved F or W. The order of the fields is clone size, D gene, V gene, J gene, CDR3 length, CDR3 protein, CDR3 DNA. A D gene is named only where the DNA matches it firmly. Expanded clones get a size class; other rows say once, few or many, or leave the size out.

many	TRBD1	TRBV12-3/TRBV12-4	TRBJ1-2	15	CASSFRDRGGYGYTF	TGTGCCAGCAGTTTCCGGGACAGGGGGGGCTATGGCTACACCTTC
NA	NA	TRBV29-1	TRBJ1-1	15	CSVEDRPGMNNEAFF	TGCAGCGTTGAAGATCGACCTGGCATGAACAATGAAGCTTTCTTT
few	TRBD2	TRBV7-2	TRBJ2-6	19	CASSLGAGGLGSGANVLTF	TGTGCCAGCAGCTTAGGGGCGGGGGGGCTTGGCTCTGGGGCCAACGTCCTGACTTTC
few	TRBD2	TRBV5-1	TRBJ2-3	16	CASSLPGTSGGDTQYF	TGCGCCAGCAGCCTCCCCGGTACGAGCGGGGGGGATACGCAGTATTTT
NA	TRBD1	TRBV25-1	TRBJ2-7	14	CASSEYRDSYEQYF	TGTGCCAGCAGTGAATATCGGGACAGCTACGAGCAGTACTTC
NA	TRBD1	TRBV19	TRBJ1-5	13	CASSRQGAYPKHF	TGTGCCAGTAGCAGACAGGGGGCTTATCCCAAGCATTTT
many	NA	TRBV4-3	TRBJ1-2	15	CASSQVGPANYGYTF	TGCGCCAGCAGCCAAGTCGGGCCCGCTAACTATGGCTACACCTTC
NA	TRBD2	TRBV12-3/TRBV12-4	TRBJ2-1	15	CASSNLAGPYNEQFF	TGTGCCAGCAGCAACCTAGCGGGACCCTACAATGAGCAGTTCTTC
NA	NA	TRBV20-1	TRBJ1-5	13	CSARPGGNQPQHF	TGCAGTGCTAGACCAGGGGGCAATCAGCCCCAGCATTTT
few	NA	TRBV7-2	TRBJ2-3	12	CASSPFPDTQYF	TGTGCCAGCAGCCCATTTCCAGATACGCAGTATTTT
few	NA	TRBV5-1	TRBJ1-1	14	CASEDRTGPSEAFF	TGCGCCAGCGAGGACAGAACAGGACCGTCTGAAGCTTTCTTT
many	NA	TRBV12-5	TRBJ1-2	11	CASGLVRGYTF	TGTGCTAGTGGTTTGGTAAGGGGCTACACCTTC
NA	NA	TRBV14	TRBJ2-7	13	CASSSRGSYEQYF	TGTGCCAGCAGCTCCAGGGGTTCCTACGAGCAGTACTTC
many	NA	TRBV20-1	TRBJ1-5	12	CSAGGGNQPQHF	TGCAGTGCTGGAGGAGGTAATCAGCCCCAGCATTTT
NA	NA	TRBV4-1	TRBJ2-3	16	CASSQEGSGPTDTQYF	TGCGCCAGCAGCCAAGAGGGGAGCGGGCCCACAGATACGCAGTATTTT
NA	NA	TRBV12-5	TRBJ2-1	18	CASGPWSQGQSSYNEQFF	TGTGCTAGTGGTCCTTGGTCTCAGGGGCAGAGCTCCTACAATGAGCAGTTCTTC
many	NA	TRBV2	TRBJ1-2	13	CASSEGYAYGYTF	TGTGCCAGCAGTGAGGGTTATGCCTATGGCTACACCTTC
NA	NA	TRBV28	TRBJ2-1	11	CASSSRREQFF	TGTGCCAGCAGTTCGAGGCGGGAGCAGTTCTTC
many	NA	TRBV30	TRBJ1-2	13	CAWRTGGIYGYTF	TGTGCCTGGAGGACTGGGGGAATCTATGGCTACACCTTC
NA	NA	TRBV20-1	TRBJ2-7	13	CSAREPLGLEQYF	TGCAGTGCTAGAGAGCCACTGGGGTTGGAGCAGTACTTC
NA	TRBD2	TRBV20-1	TRBJ2-3	16	CSARDGTSDSTDTQYF	TGCAGTGCTAGAGATGGCACTAGCGACAGCACAGATACGCAGTATTTT
many	NA	TRBV12-5	TRBJ1-6	14	CASGFGGDNSPLHF	TGTGCTAGTGGTTTTGGTGGTGATAATTCACCCCTCCACTTT
many	TRBD1	TRBV3-1	TRBJ2-2	14	CASSQTGGSGELFF	TGTGCCAGCAGCCAAACAGGGGGCTCCGGGGAGCTGTTTTTT
NA	TRBD1	TRBV5-4	TRBJ1-2	13	CASSPPDRDGYTF	TGTGCCAGCAGCCCCCCGGACAGGGATGGCTACACCTTC
NA	NA	TRBV5-1	TRBJ2-6	16	CASSPRPSSGANVLTF	TGCGCCAGCAGCCCAAGGCCCAGCTCTGGGGCCAACGTCCTGACTTTC
NA	TRBD1	TRBV10-3	TRBJ1-5	15	CAISESQGDNQPQHF	TGTGCCATCAGTGAGTCTCAGGGGGATAATCAGCCCCAGCATTTT
few	NA	TRBV9	TRBJ1-1	13	CASSGSLNTEAFF	TGTGCCAGCAGCGGAAGTCTGAACACTGAAGCTTTCTTT
few	NA	TRBV5-1	TRBJ2-3	13	CASSLVGTDTQYF	TGCGCCAGCAGCTTGGTGGGCACAGATACGCAGTATTTT
many	NA	TRBV7-9	TRBJ1-1	15	CASSLVSSASTEAFF	TGTGCCAGCAGCTTAGTTTCGTCGGCGAGCACTGAAGCTTTCTTT
few	NA	TRBV3-1	TRBJ2-7	14	CASSQGLGAYEQYF	TGTGCCAGCAGCCAAGGGCTGGGGGCCTACGAGCAGTACTTC
few	NA	TRBV19	TRBJ1-5	17	CASSRGSSIYSNQPQHF	TGTGCCAGTAGTAGGGGCAGTAGTATCTATAGCAATCAGCCCCAGCATTTT
many	TRBD1	TRBV18	TRBJ1-2	14	CASSPLGQGGGYTF	TGTGCCAGCTCACCGTTGGGACAGGGTGGAGGCTACACCTTC
few	TRBD1	TRBV5-6	TRBJ2-7	14	CASSRGQGPGEQYF	TGTGCCAGCAGCCGAGGACAGGGGCCGGGAGAGCAGTACTTC
many	NA	TRBV14	TRBJ1-1	13	CASSQDWGTEAFF	TGTGCCAGCAGCCAAGATTGGGGGACTGAAGCTTTCTTT
many	TRBD1	TRBV7-9	TRBJ1-2	15	CASSVYRAGGYGYTF	TGTGCCAGCAGCGTCTACCGCGCAGGGGGCTATGGCTACACCTTC
few	TRBD2	TRBV2	TRBJ2-1	13	CAGSSGGYNEQFF	TGTGCCGGATCTAGCGGGGGATACAATGAGCAGTTCTTC
few	TRBD1	TRBV29-1	TRBJ2-2	17	CSVIRTPGTGGAGELFF	TGCAGCGTTATTCGAACGCCCGGGACAGGGGGGGCCGGGGAGCTGTTTTTT
many	TRBD2	TRBV12-3/TRBV12-4	TRBJ2-5	19	CASSTPFYLAGGPRETQYF	TGTGCCAGCAGTACCCCGTTCTATCTAGCGGGAGGGCCGAGAGAGACCCAGTACTTC
NA	TRBD2	TRBV11-1	TRBJ2-1	16	CASSLGGLATYNEQFF	TGTGCCAGCAGCTTAGGGGGACTAGCGACCTACAATGAGCAGTTCTTC
many	NA	TRBV27	TRBJ1-5	9	CASNQPQHF	TGTGCCAGCAATCAGCCCCAGCATTTT
few	NA	TRBV5-1	TRBJ1-3	18	CASSSVPSGLELGNTIYF	TGCGCCAGCAGCTCCGTCCCTAGCGGACTGGAGTTAGGAAACACCATATATTTT
few	TRBD1	TRBV4-3	TRBJ2-6	18	CASSQRAGGSSGANVLTF	TGCGCCAGCAGCCAAAGGGCAGGGGGCAGCTCTGGGGCCAACGTCCTGACTTTC